This passage covers 12 T cell receptor beta chains from one sample sequenced in a study of TIL therapy for anti-PD-1-resistant metastatic lung cancer. Time point specified: pre-treatment sample, taken before nivolumab and TIL therapy. The immunoSEQ assay was v3. Some clones are missing from TCRdb's copy, which holds only in-frame ones; the method was immunoSEQ multiplex PCR. Among tens of thousands of clones listed, around two thirds were seen once. The sequenced sample was blood, obtained at baseline. All receptors derive from a woman between 25 and 80 years old with non-small cell lung cancer.

This chain's CDR3 is CATSRDKGQGNIQYF. The CDR3, as DNA: TGTGCCACCAGCAGAGATAAGGGACAGGGAAACATTCAGTACTTC. The chain combines TRBV15 with TRBJ2-4, with 9 bases lining up with TRBD1. V gave up 0 bases and J gave up 6 bases; unmatched junction bases: 3. Germline V CDR1 and CDR2: LNHNV, YYDKDF (reference sequence). This CDR3 is built from 15 residues.

The chain is built from TRBV13 and TRBJ1-1; D gene ambiguous. The germline V and J ends were trimmed by 3 bases and 0 bases, with 8 bases remaining between them. CDR3 size: 14 residues. Germline loops: CDR1 PRHDT, CDR2 FYEKMQ (reference sequence). The CDR3 DNA reads TGTGCCAGCAGCTTCAATTACATGAACACTGAAGCTTTCTTT. Amino acid sequence: CASSFNYMNTEAFF.

The CDR3 spells CASSSVWDRVKNTEAFF. CDR3 coding DNA: TGTGCCAGCAGCAGTGTATGGGACAGGGTGAAAAACACTGAAGCTTTCTTT. The J gene is TRBJ1-1, the V gene TRBV7-8, with 9 bases fitting TRBD1. Germline V gene sequence: CDR1 SGHVS, CDR2 FQNEAQ. The CDR3 is 17 amino acids. V trimming: 5 bases; J trimming: 2 bases; junction bases outside the gene matches: 12.

The V gene is TRBV13, the J gene TRBJ2-2; 13 positions agree with TRBD2. The ends lost 6 bases at V and 6 bases at J; junction bases unmatched: 7. Germline V gives CDR1 PRHDT, CDR2 FYEKMQ (reference sequence). This CDR3 has 16 residues. The CDR3 loop is CASSRPGLAGPGELFF. The DNA of the CDR3 is TGTGCCAGCAGTCGACCGGGACTAGCGGGACCCGGGGAGCTGTTTTTT.

The V gene is TRBV7-2, the J gene TRBJ1-4; D not certain. The CDR3 runs 13 residues. The V end was cut by 5 bases, the J end by 8 bases, with 12 bases between. Germline loops: CDR1 SGHTA, CDR2 FQGNSA. In DNA form, the CDR3 reads TGTGCCAGCAGCCGATCGGAAATGGAAAAACTGTTTTTT. Translation: CASSRSEMEKLFF.

This clone was picked up a small number of times. CDR3 nucleotide sequence: TGTGCCATCAGGGGGCCAGAGAGTACGGAGGAGCAGTACTTC. This gives the protein CAIRGPESTEEQYF. The chain links TRBV10-3 to TRBJ2-7, with D perhaps matching TRBD1 (5 bases). The length of the CDR3 is 14 residues. Trimming removed 6 bases at V and 7 bases at J, with 19 bases between. The germline CDR1 and CDR2 sequences are ENHRY and SYGVKD.

This clone came up a few times. This sequence joins TRBV6-1 and TRBJ1-2; tentative D call: TRBD1 (5 bases). CDR3 length equals 14 residues. V lost 8 bases and J lost 4, with 17 bases in between. The V gene's germline CDR1 is MNHNS and CDR2 SASEGT. The CDR3 region is CASVGAGTPYGYTF. In DNA form, the CDR3 reads TGTGCCAGCGTTGGAGCCGGGACTCCCTATGGCTACACCTTC.

This chain uses TRBV6-6 with TRBJ2-7; 7 bases map to TRBD1. This CDR3 is built from 14 residues. Trimming removed 8 bases from V and 5 bases from J; junction bases left unmatched: 12. The germline gives CDR1 MNHNY, CDR2 SVGAGI (reference sequence). Written as DNA, the CDR3 is TGTGCCAGCCGAGGACAGGCCTTAGGGGACGAGCAGTACTTC. This translates into CASRGQALGDEQYF.

The chain has TRBV7-6 and TRBJ1-1; 9 positions match TRBD1. CDR1 and CDR2 from the germline V gene are SGHVS and FNYEAQ. Germline trimming cut 3 bases from V and 0 bases from J; bases unmatched to any gene: 2. This CDR3 has 15 amino acids. CDR3 in DNA: TGTGCCAGCAGCTTGGGGACAGGGTTGAACACTGAAGCTTTCTTT. Translated, it gives CASSLGTGLNTEAFF.

The V and J genes are TRBV5-1 and TRBJ1-6; the match to TRBD1 covers 10 bases. V trimming: 4 bases; J trimming: 8 bases; junction bases outside the gene matches: 6. CDR3 size: 15 residues. The germline gives CDR1 SGHRS, CDR2 YFSETQ. DNA of the CDR3: TGCGCCAGCAGCAGACAGGGGGCTGTGGATTCACCCCTCCACTTT. This encodes CASSRQGAVDSPLHF.

The rearrangement joins TRBV7-2 to TRBJ2-7, with D tentatively TRBD2 (6 bases). Germline assignment: CDR1 SGHTA and CDR2 FQGNSA. This CDR3 is built from 12 residues. V lost 4 bases to trimming and J lost 5 bases, with 9 bases between them. CDR3 region: CASSSSSDEQYF. As DNA, the CDR3 is TGTGCCAGCAGCTCCTCTAGCGACGAGCAGTACTTC.

This clone came up a few times. The genes are TRBV4-2 and TRBJ1-3; 7 bases line up with TRBD1. The germline V gene has CDR1 LGHNA and CDR2 YNFKEQ. V lost 2 bases to trimming and J lost 0 bases; unmatched junction nucleotides: 4. The CDR3 has 16 residues. CDR3 sequence (DNA): TGTGCCAGCAGCCAATCGACAGGGCACTCTGGAAACACCATATATTTT. It translates to CASSQSTGHSGNTIYF.